Below, 16 T cell receptor beta chains from the same sample are listed, as sequenced in a study of CD8+CD57+ T cells in acquired aplastic anemia. The sequenced patients had an expansion of CD8+CD57+ cells seen by flow cytometry. For CDR3 and TCR beta VDJ profiling, genomic DNA was the template used. One entry per CDR3 protein results from TCRdb running MiXCR on the reads. The top ten clones hold 30% to 40% of a sample with about 160,000 distinct CDR3 sequences, 40% to 50% of them seen once. The specimen was sorted CD4+, CD8+, or CD8+CD57+ T cells (not recorded which) from PBMCs. The receptors were gathered from a human donor with aplastic anemia.

This clonotype was seen a handful of times. The rearrangement uses TRBV15 and TRBJ1-1; no firm D call. V dropped 8 bases and J dropped 1 base, with 8 bases sitting between them. The CDR3 is 12 residues long. In germline, CDR1 is LNHNV, CDR2 YYDKDF (reference sequence). The CDR3 sequence is CATSRWNTEAFF. As DNA, the CDR3 is TGTGCCACCTCTAGATGGAACACTGAAGCTTTCTTT.

In its sample, this clonotype was seen many times. The rearrangement links TRBV7-8 to TRBJ2-7, with a weak D call TRBD2 (7 bases). V lost 5 bases to trimming and J lost 3 bases, with 14 bases between them. CDR1 and CDR2 (germline): SGHVS, FQNEAQ. CDR3 length: 14 residues. This chain's CDR3 is CASSPRGLLYEQYF. In DNA form, the CDR3 reads TGTGCCAGCAGCCCGCGGGGGCTCCTCTACGAGCAGTACTTC.

The chain is built from TRBV24-1 and TRBJ2-7, with TRBD1 matching 8 bases. With V trimmed by 3 bases and J by 4 bases, 7 bases remained unmatched. The CDR3 covers 15 residues. The germline V gene has CDR1 KGHDR and CDR2 SFDVKD. CDR3 protein: CATSDPGQGAYEQYF. In DNA form, the CDR3 reads TGTGCCACCAGTGATCCCGGGCAGGGGGCATACGAGCAGTACTTC.

This clonotype was observed a handful of times. The rearrangement joins TRBV27 to TRBJ2-7; D possibly matches TRBD1 or TRBD2 (6 bases each). Germline V gene sequence: CDR1 MNHEY, CDR2 SMNVEV (reference sequence). The CDR3 totals 16 residues. V was cut by 2 bases and J by 2 bases, with 16 bases left in between. CDR3: CASSLIAGHRAYEQYF. CDR3 nucleotide sequence: TGTGCCAGCAGTTTAATCGCGGGACACCGCGCCTACGAGCAGTACTTC.

The rearrangement links TRBV29-1 to TRBJ2-7; 10 positions match TRBD2. The CDR3 contains 17 residues. Trimming took 8 bases from V and 3 from J; bases not matched to a gene: 19. Germline V gene data show CDR1 as SQVTM and CDR2 as ANQGSEA. Here the CDR3 reads CSSEGLAGVGVLYEQYF. For the CDR3, the DNA is TGCAGCAGTGAAGGGCTAGCGGGAGTCGGGGTCCTCTACGAGCAGTACTTC.

This sequence joins TRBV10-3 and TRBJ1-2; 7 positions agree with TRBD1. CDR3 length equals 12 residues. Per the germline V gene, CDR1 is ENHRY and CDR2 is SYGVKD. V was clipped by 6 bases and J by 10 bases; unmatched bases: 8. CDR3 DNA sequence: TGTGCCATCAGCGATACACAGGGGATCTACACCTTC. Translating it yields CAISDTQGIYTF.

The rearrangement links TRBV24-1 to TRBJ2-7, with 8 bases lining up with TRBD1. Germline V lookup: CDR1 KGHDR, CDR2 SFDVKD. The CDR3 contains 15 residues. V shed 2 bases and J 5 bases; nucleotides not matched to a gene: 7. CDR3 sequence: CATSDSGTGLDEQYF. The CDR3 nucleotides read TGTGCCACCAGTGATTCCGGGACAGGTCTCGACGAGCAGTACTTC.

Many counts were recorded for this clonotype. The J gene is TRBJ2-7, the V gene TRBV9, with a tentative D call TRBD1 (6 bases). The V end lost 4 bases, the J end lost 2 bases, and 13 bases lay between the germline ends. The germline gives CDR1 SGDLS, CDR2 YYNGEE. This CDR3 has 14 amino acids. In DNA form, the CDR3 reads TGTGCCAGCAGCCAAGGTGGGGACACCTACGAGCAGTACTTC. It encodes CASSQGGDTYEQYF.

This clonotype was seen ten or more times. The chain combines TRBV11-2 with TRBJ1-1; no firm D call. Deletions cut 7 bases from V and 1 base from J, with 7 bases between. CDR1 and CDR2 (germline): SGHAT, FQNNGV. This CDR3 has 12 residues. This chain's CDR3 is CASTAANTEAFF. In DNA form, the CDR3 reads TGTGCCAGCACAGCAGCGAACACTGAAGCTTTCTTT.

The gene calls are TRBV20-1 and TRBJ2-7, with D possibly being TRBD1 or TRBD2 (5 bases each). CDR1 is DFQATT and CDR2 is SNEGSKA in the germline V gene (reference sequence). Trimming shortened V by 0 bases and J by 0 bases, and 15 bases separated the two germline ends. This CDR3 spans 16 amino acids. This CDR3 reads CSARDPIQGVSYEQYF. The CDR3 nucleotides are TGCAGTGCTAGAGATCCCATCCAGGGAGTCTCCTACGAGCAGTACTTC.

This clonotype appeared many times. The chain employs TRBV20-1 and TRBJ2-1, with 7 bases lining up with TRBD2. The germline V gene has CDR1 DFQATT and CDR2 SNEGSKA (reference sequence). Trimming took 3 bases from V and 6 from J; bases not matched to a gene: 11. This CDR3 has 15 residues. The CDR3 coding sequence is TGCAGTGCTAGGATCCGGAGGGAGGGCCCCAATGAGCAGTTCTTC. It encodes CSARIRREGPNEQFF.

The chain employs TRBV12-3 or TRBV12-4 and TRBJ1-6; 7 bases are shared with TRBD1. CDR3 length equals 16 residues. V trimming: 3 bases; J trimming: 4 bases; junction bases outside the gene matches: 6. The CDR3 DNA is TGTGCCAGCAGTTTTAGGAGGGACAGATATAATTCACCCCTCCACTTT. This encodes CASSFRRDRYNSPLHF.

There are a few counts of this clonotype. The chain links TRBV5-5 to TRBJ1-2; no clear D gene. This CDR3 comprises 13 residues. V was shortened by 6 bases and J by 2 bases, with 11 bases between the two germline ends. Germline CDR1 is SGHKS and CDR2 is YYEKEE (reference sequence). CDR3: CASIPTGNYGYTF. Here the CDR3 DNA reads TGTGCCAGCATTCCGACGGGGAACTATGGCTACACCTTC.

This clonotype was recorded many times. The V gene is TRBV20-1, the J gene TRBJ2-1, with D maybe TRBD1 (6 bases). This CDR3 region has 11 residues. Deletions cut 2 bases from V and 8 bases from J, with 7 bases between. Germline V gene sequence: CDR1 DFQATT, CDR2 SNEGSKA (reference sequence). The CDR3 sequence is CSARRGYEQFF. CDR3 nucleotide sequence: TGCAGTGCTAGAAGGGGGTATGAGCAGTTCTTC.

This clonotype was seen a handful of times. The chain joins TRBV2 to TRBJ1-2; 7 bases agree with TRBD1. J lost 5 bases, V lost 4 bases, and 7 bases had no gene match. The CDR3 loop spans 14 amino acids. Germline values: CDR1 SNHLY, CDR2 FYNNEI. The CDR3 loop is CASSAPGTVYGYTF. The DNA for the CDR3 is TGTGCCAGCAGTGCCCCCGGGACAGTTTATGGCTACACCTTC.

The chain uses TRBV10-1 and TRBJ1-1; possible D gene TRBD1, 6 bases. The CDR3 sequence is 13 residues long. The V end was cut by 2 bases, the J end by 4 bases, with 8 bases between. Germline CDR1 WNHNN, CDR2 SYGVQD (reference sequence). The CDR3 sequence is CASSEQGSTEAFF. The CDR3 nucleotides read TGCGCCAGCAGTGAGCAGGGGTCCACTGAAGCTTTCTTT.